One sample yielded the 26 T cell receptor beta chains listed below, sequenced in a study of monozygotic twins with inflammatory bowel disease. TCRdb processed the 5' RACE reads again and assigns one entry to each CDR3 protein, with no DNA. This sample contains 90,000 to 110,000 distinct CDR3 sequences. The specimen sequenced was blood. The source of these receptors is a human donor with ulcerative colitis or Crohn's disease, or a healthy co-twin of an affected twin (not recorded which).

The V and J genes are TRBV20-1 and TRBJ2-5; TCRdb returns TRBD1, unconfirmable since there is no DNA. The length of the CDR3 is 19 residues. Per germline, CDR1 DFQATT and CDR2 SNEGSKA (reference sequence). The CDR3 sequence is CSARDQIVSGSRSGETQYF.

This rearrangement joins TRBV28 to TRBJ2-7; TCRdb proposes TRBD1, but this gene call is untestable without DNA. The V gene's germline CDR1 is MDHEN and CDR2 SYDVKM. CDR3 size: 15 residues. The CDR3 reads CASSSKTVRSSEQYF.

J is TRBJ1-6 and V is TRBV4-1; TCRdb reports TRBD1, a call that lacks DNA to check it against. This CDR3 contains 15 residues. Germline V CDR1 and CDR2: MGHRA, YSYEKL. The CDR3 reads CASSPEGVINSPLHF.

This chain connects TRBV7-2 to TRBJ2-7; the D call from TCRdb, TRBD1, cannot be confirmed without DNA. This CDR3 comprises 15 residues. Germline CDR1 is SGHTA and CDR2 is FQGNSA. CDR3 residues: CASTDPTGEAYEQYF. Full variable domain (remainder filled in from reference TRBV7-2 and TRBJ2-7): GAGVSQSPSNKVTEKGKDVELRCDPISGHTALYWYRQSLGQGLEFLIYFQGNSAPDKSGLPSDRFSAERTGGSVSTLTIQRTQQEDSAVYLCASTDPTGEAYEQYFGPGTRLTVT.

The chain has TRBV5-1 and TRBJ1-1. Germline CDR1 SGHRS, CDR2 YFSETQ. The CDR3 spans 15 residues. The CDR3 sequence: CASSLLPDTYTEAFF.

The chain employs TRBV5-6 and TRBJ2-5; TCRdb outputs TRBD2, but without DNA this stays unchecked. Germline assignment: CDR1 SGHDT and CDR2 YYEEEE. The CDR3 consists of 17 residues. CDR3 sequence: CASSLSSLGTRVRAQYF. The whole variable domain, filled in from reference TRBV5-6 and TRBJ2-5, reads DAGVTQSPTHLIKTRGQQVTLRCSPKSGHDTVSWYQQALGQGPQFIFQYYEEEERQRGNFPDRFSGHQFPNYSSELNVNALLLGDSALYLCASSLSSLGTRVRAQYFGPGTRLLVL.

The rearrangement uses TRBV6-2 or TRBV6-3 and TRBJ2-1. CDR3 length: 17 amino acids. CDR1 MNHEY and CDR2 SVGEGT come from the germline V gene. CDR3 residues: CASSYSGGRASYNEQFF.

This rearrangement joins TRBV19 to TRBJ2-3; TCRdb reports TRBD1, a call that lacks DNA to check it against. Germline V gene data show CDR1 as LNHDA and CDR2 as SQIVND (reference sequence). The CDR3 runs 15 residues. This CDR3 is CASTGTGGGTDTQYF.

The chain is built from TRBV4-3 and TRBJ2-5; no DNA is available, so the TRBD2 call from TCRdb remains unchecked. The CDR3 is made up of 15 amino acids. The germline V gene encodes CDR1 LGHNA and CDR2 YSLEER. The CDR3 loop is CASSQLLAEQETQYF.

V is TRBV20-1 and J is TRBJ1-6; absent DNA, TCRdb's TRBD1 call cannot be checked. There are 17 residues in the CDR3. In germline, CDR1 is DFQATT, CDR2 SNEGSKA (reference sequence). The CDR3 loop reads CSAARGGRDPRDSPLHF.

The chain couples TRBV19 to TRBJ2-2; the D call of TRBD2 rests on TCRdb alone, since no DNA is present to check it. Germline V gene lookup returns CDR1 LNHDA and CDR2 SQIVND (reference sequence). This CDR3 comprises 14 residues. The CDR3 is CASSMGTRGGELFF.

V usage is TRBV9 and J usage is TRBJ2-1. This CDR3 is 14 amino acids long. Germline-derived CDR1 and CDR2 are SGDLS and YYNGEE. The CDR3 loop reads CASSVGGVYNEQFF.

This CDR3 is CASSERDVNTGELFF. This chain joins TRBV7-9 and TRBJ2-2; TCRdb's D gene call, TRBD1, goes unchecked for lack of DNA. Per the germline V gene, CDR1 is SEHNR and CDR2 is FQNEAQ (reference sequence). CDR3 length: 15 residues. The full variable domain, in which reference TRBV7-9 and TRBJ2-2 provide the parts outside the CDR3, is DTGVSQNPRHKITKRGQNVTFRCDPISEHNRLYWYRQTLGQGPEFLTYFQNEAQLEKSRLLSDRFSAERPKGSFSTLEIQRTEQGDSAMYLCASSERDVNTGELFFGEGSRLTVL.

The chain joins TRBV27 to TRBJ2-3; without DNA, the TCRdb call of TRBD2 cannot be checked. CDR3 size: 14 residues. Germline-derived CDR1 and CDR2 are MNHEY and SMNVEV (reference sequence). CDR3 loop: CASGASGATDTQYF.

The V gene is TRBV7-2, the J gene TRBJ2-2; TCRdb calls TRBD2, which cannot be checked without DNA. Germline V gene sequence: CDR1 SGHTA, CDR2 FQGNSA. The CDR3 has 15 residues. This CDR3 is CASSWGPSSTGELFF. The entire variable domain, with the rest obtained from reference TRBV7-2 and TRBJ2-2, is as follows: GAGVSQSPSNKVTEKGKDVELRCDPISGHTALYWYRQSLGQGLEFLIYFQGNSAPDKSGLPSDRFSAERTGGSVSTLTIQRTQQEDSAVYLCASSWGPSSTGELFFGEGSRLTVL.

The chain combines TRBV7-2 with TRBJ1-4; TCRdb's D call of TRBD1 is untestable without DNA. The length of the CDR3 is 14 residues. Germline loops: CDR1 SGHTA, CDR2 FQGNSA. CDR3 sequence reads: CASSLGDRREKLFF.

The chain carries TRBV27 and TRBJ2-2. Germline V gene lookup returns CDR1 MNHEY and CDR2 SMNVEV (reference sequence). The length of the CDR3 is 12 residues. Here the CDR3 reads CASSLLSGELFF.

The V and J genes are TRBV15 and TRBJ1-2. Germline CDR1 LNHNV, CDR2 YYDKDF (reference sequence). The CDR3 loop spans 15 amino acids. This CDR3 is CATSRDPGMYYGYTF. The entire variable domain, with the rest obtained from reference TRBV15 and TRBJ1-2, is as follows: DAMVIQNPRYQVTQFGKPVTLSCSQTLNHNVMYWYQQKSSQAPKLLFHYYDKDFNNEADTPDNFQSRRPNTSFCFLDIRSPGLGDTAMYLCATSRDPGMYYGYTFGSGTRLTVV.

The chain employs TRBV12-3 or TRBV12-4 and TRBJ1-6. The CDR3 totals 11 residues. The CDR3 loop reads CASSRNSPLHF.

The CDR3 region is CASSPRRPKEAFF. The rearrangement links TRBV3-1 to TRBJ1-1. The germline V gene encodes CDR1 LGHDT and CDR2 YNNKEL (reference sequence). The CDR3 covers 13 residues.

The chain has TRBV4-1 and TRBJ2-7; with no DNA, the TCRdb D assignment of TRBD2 cannot be verified. The CDR3 consists of 15 residues. Germline CDR1 is MGHRA and CDR2 is YSYEKL. The CDR3 loop reads CASSQRTVAGDEQYF.

The chain uses TRBV5-1 and TRBJ1-5; TCRdb reports TRBD1, a call that lacks DNA to check it against. CDR1 and CDR2 from the germline V gene are SGHRS and YFSETQ. CDR3 length: 13 residues. The CDR3 reads CASSLGGGEPQHF.

The chain is built from TRBV29-1 and TRBJ1-1; TCRdb lists TRBD1, though no DNA is available to test this call. This CDR3 spans 14 amino acids. Looked up from germline, CDR1 is SQVTM and CDR2 is ANQGSEA. The CDR3 region is CSVRPQGADTEAFF.

The chain is built from TRBV11-2 and TRBJ1-5. Germline V gives CDR1 SGHAT, CDR2 FQNNGV. The CDR3 spans 13 residues. The CDR3 reads CASSPAAYQPQHF.

V and J are TRBV7-9 and TRBJ1-1. CDR3 length: 12 amino acids. The germline CDR1 and CDR2 sequences are SEHNR and FQNEAQ (reference sequence). CDR3 loop: CASSLADVEAFF.

This sequence joins TRBV18 and TRBJ2-6; TCRdb calls TRBD1, which cannot be checked without DNA. Looked up from germline, CDR1 is KGHSH and CDR2 is LQKENI. The CDR3 is 18 amino acids. The CDR3 protein is CASSPVAAGGPGANVLTF.